The 23 T cell receptor beta chains reported below all come from one sample, sequenced in a study of beta chain features in type 1 diabetes. These TCRs' antigens remain unknown. All of the isolated RNA was reverse transcribed, so expressed TCRB transcripts were sequenced. Libraries were prepared by immunoSEQ multiplex PCR; TCRdb keeps only in-frame clonotypes and omits some of them. The sample comprises about 700,000 clones, 10% to 15% of which are singletons, and 0.022% rests with the top ten. Overall study results and limits: When Type 1 diabetes patients were examined, their TCRB CDR3s proved moderately but significantly shorter in all four CD4+ subsets.

The sequencing input was naive CD4+ T cells from blood. Receptor source: a man younger than 35 with type 1 diabetes.

This clone came up a few times. The chain joins TRBV7-9 to TRBJ2-4; D uncertain. Trimming shortened V by 2 bases and J by 5 bases, and 10 bases separated the two germline ends. The germline gives CDR1 SEHNR, CDR2 FQNEAQ (reference sequence). CDR3 length: 14 amino acids. DNA for the CDR3: TGTGCCAGCAGCTTAAGGACCTTGGAAAACATTCAGTACTTC. It yields the protein CASSLRTLENIQYF.

The chain is built from TRBV5-4 and TRBJ1-3, with D uncertain. Per germline, CDR1 SGHNT and CDR2 YYREEE (reference sequence). This CDR3 spans 11 amino acids. Trimming took 3 bases from V and 2 from J, leaving 0 bases between them. The CDR3 region has the DNA TGTGCCAGCAGCTCTGGAAACACCATATATTTT. It codes for CASSSGNTIYF.

The V call is TRBV10-1, the J call TRBJ2-1; D not resolved. This CDR3 spans 13 amino acids. V dropped 3 bases and J dropped 0 bases, with 3 bases sitting between them. The germline CDR1 and CDR2 sequences are WNHNN and SYGVQD (reference sequence). This chain's CDR3 is CASSDNSYNEQFF. The CDR3 DNA reads TGCGCCAGCAGTGACAACTCCTACAATGAGCAGTTCTTC.

The chain links TRBV2 to TRBJ1-2; 8 nucleotides align to TRBD1. CDR3 size: 14 residues. The trim removed 7 bases at V and 2 bases at J, leaving 6 bases unmatched. The germline CDR1 and CDR2 sequences are SNHLY and FYNNEI. This chain's CDR3 is CASNEQGANYGYTF. CDR3 coding DNA: TGTGCCAGCAATGAGCAGGGGGCCAACTATGGCTACACCTTC. The whole variable domain, filled in from reference TRBV2 and TRBJ1-2, reads EPEVTQTPSHQVTQMGQEVILRCVPISNHLYFYWYRQILGQKVEFLVSFYNNEISEKSEIFDDQFSVERPDGSNFTLKIRSTKLEDSAMYFCASNEQGANYGYTFGSGTRLTVV.

There are a few counts of this clone. J is TRBJ2-3 and V is TRBV28; either TRBD1 or TRBD2 may fit D (7 bases each). Germline CDR1 reads MDHEN; CDR2 reads SYDVKM. The CDR3 sequence is 15 residues long. V was clipped by 3 bases and J by 5 bases, with 15 bases between them. CDR3 sequence reads: CASSLWQGGKDTQYF. The CDR3 nucleotides read TGTGCCAGCAGTTTGTGGCAGGGGGGGAAAGATACGCAGTATTTT.

This clone was seen only a few times. J is TRBJ2-7 and V is TRBV5-1, with 9 positions matching TRBD1. With 0 bases clipped from V and 3 bases from J, the junction kept 4 bases outside the gene matches. The CDR3 length is 15 residues. Germline values: CDR1 SGHRS, CDR2 YFSETQ. The CDR3 DNA sequence: TGCGCCAGCAGCTTGGCCCGACAGGGGGGCTACGAGCAGTACTTC. This gives the protein CASSLARQGGYEQYF. The full variable domain, with the rest looked up from reference TRBV5-1 and TRBJ2-7, is KAGVTQTPRYLIKTRGQQVTLSCSPISGHRSVSWYQQTPGQGLQFLFEYFSETQRNKGNFPGRFSGRQFSNSRSEMNVSTLELGDSALYLCASSLARQGGYEQYFGPGTRLTVT.

This clone was detected only a few times. The V gene is TRBV18, the J gene TRBJ2-1; TRBD1 matches 10 bases. This CDR3 comprises 17 residues. J was trimmed by 6 bases and V by 3 bases; bases with no gene match: 11. Germline V gene lookup returns CDR1 KGHSH and CDR2 LQKENI. The CDR3 sequence is CASSPPGQGVVGNEQFF. DNA of the CDR3: TGTGCCAGCTCACCCCCCGGACAGGGGGTGGTAGGCAATGAGCAGTTCTTC.

This clone was detected only a few times. The genes are TRBV25-1 and TRBJ1-2; D gene ambiguous. This CDR3 region has 14 residues. With 1 base removed from V and 8 bases from J, the gap between germline ends came to 14 bases. CDR1 is MGHDK, CDR2 SYGVNS, per germline. The CDR3 region has the DNA TGTGCCAGCAGTGAATTCGGTTGGGATGAAGGCTACACCTTC. Encoded protein: CASSEFGWDEGYTF.

The V call is TRBV10-3, the J call TRBJ1-1, with TRBD1 matching 7 bases. The germline V gene encodes CDR1 ENHRY and CDR2 SYGVKD. The trim removed 5 bases at V and 1 base at J, leaving 1 base unmatched. This CDR3 contains 13 residues. The CDR3 loop is CAISWTGNTEAFF. The CDR3 nucleotides read TGTGCCATCAGTTGGACAGGGAACACTGAAGCTTTCTTT.

In this sample, this clone turned up a few times. The rearrangement uses TRBV13 and TRBJ1-5, with D maybe TRBD1 (5 bases). Looked up from germline, CDR1 is PRHDT and CDR2 is FYEKMQ (reference sequence). The CDR3 length is 16 residues. Trimming removed 8 bases at V and 0 bases at J, with 17 bases between. CDR3 region: CASFPLTDNSNQPQHF. Written as DNA, the CDR3 is TGTGCCAGCTTCCCTTTGACAGATAATAGCAATCAGCCCCAGCATTTT. The entire variable domain, with the rest obtained from reference TRBV13 and TRBJ1-5, is as follows: AAGVIQSPRHLIKEKRETATLKCYPIPRHDTVYWYQQGPGQDPQFLISFYEKMQSDKGSIPDRFSAQQFSDYHSELNMSSLELGDSALYFCASFPLTDNSNQPQHFGDGTRLSIL.

As for this clone: The identical CDR3 is also encoded by other nucleotide sequences in the sample. The chain recombines TRBV19 with TRBJ1-5; D remains unclear. V lost 3 bases and J lost 4, with 13 bases in between. The CDR3 has 15 amino acids. Germline V gene data show CDR1 as LNHDA and CDR2 as SQIVND (reference sequence). The chain's CDR3 is CASSIGSQINQPQHF. CDR3 nucleotide sequence: TGTGCCAGTAGTATCGGTTCACAGATTAATCAGCCCCAGCATTTT.

This rearrangement joins TRBV6-5 to TRBJ2-7, with unresolved D. The germline gives CDR1 MNHEY, CDR2 SVGAGI. The length of the CDR3 is 15 residues. Trimming shortened V by 0 bases and J by 0 bases, and 9 bases separated the two germline ends. In DNA, the CDR3 is TGTGCCAGCAGTTACTCGCTTTGGAGCTCCTACGAGCAGTACTTC. Protein product: CASSYSLWSSYEQYF.

In its sample, this clone was seen a few times. The rearrangement uses TRBV28 and TRBJ2-3; TRBD1 matches at 12 bases. V was clipped by 6 bases and J by 4 bases; unmatched bases: 5. The CDR3 contains 15 residues. CDR1 and CDR2 from the germline V gene are MDHEN and SYDVKM. The CDR3 DNA follows: TGTGCCAGCAGGGGACAGGGGGCAAAATCAGATACGCAGTATTTT. It yields the protein CASRGQGAKSDTQYF.

This clone was seen a handful of times. At the DNA level, this CDR3 is encoded by other sequences in the same sample as well. J is TRBJ2-7 and V is TRBV19; D is uncertain. This CDR3 has 12 residues. CDR1 is LNHDA, CDR2 SQIVND, per germline (reference sequence). The V end lost 3 bases, the J end lost 3 bases, and 6 bases lay between the germline ends. CDR3 DNA: TGTGCCAGTAGTATCGGTAGCTACGAGCAGTACTTC. Its protein product is CASSIGSYEQYF.

This clone was counted only a few times. The J gene is TRBJ2-2, the V gene TRBV14; D is uncertain. The CDR3 contains 13 residues. With 5 bases removed from V and 5 bases from J, the gap between germline ends came to 9 bases. The germline V gene encodes CDR1 SGHDN and CDR2 FVKESK. DNA for the CDR3: TGTGCCAGCAGCTCACGGATAACCGGGGAGCTGTTTTTT. Translating gives CASSSRITGELFF.

The sample holds a few counts of this clone. The chain recombines TRBV9 with TRBJ1-2; D not certain. The germline V gene encodes CDR1 SGDLS and CDR2 YYNGEE. Between the trimmed V and J ends, which lost 3 bases and 3 bases, there was a span of 12 bases. The CDR3 consists of 14 residues. The DNA for the CDR3 is TGTGCCAGCAGCGGGGAATATCGGGACTATGGCTACACCTTC. It is translated as CASSGEYRDYGYTF.

This clone turned up a few times. This chain joins TRBV5-6 and TRBJ1-1; D uncertain. Germline CDR1 SGHDT, CDR2 YYEEEE. This CDR3 is built from 11 residues. Trimming stripped 3 bases from V and 5 bases from J, with 5 bases between. The DNA of the CDR3 is TGTGCCAGCAGCTCCCATACTGAAGCTTTCTTT. Its protein product is CASSSHTEAFF.

The sample holds a few counts of this clone. The J gene is TRBJ1-4, the V gene TRBV30; D remains unclear. V was trimmed by 4 bases and J by 6 bases, leaving 18 bases between them. The CDR3 consists of 15 residues. CDR1 is GTSNPN, CDR2 SVGIG, per germline (reference sequence). DNA for the CDR3: TGTGCCTGGACGAACGGTCGTTGGGAGGATGAAAAACTGTTTTTT. Residues: CAWTNGRWEDEKLFF.

This clone has only a few counts. The rearrangement joins TRBV7-2 to TRBJ1-4; D is possibly TRBD1 (6 bases). V was cut by 4 bases and J by 3 bases, with 12 bases left in between. There are 15 residues in the CDR3. Germline V gene data show CDR1 as SGHTA and CDR2 as FQGNSA. Here the CDR3 reads CASSSTGSSNEKLFF. The CDR3, as DNA: TGTGCCAGCAGCTCTACAGGGAGTTCTAATGAAAAACTGTTTTTT.

This clone was found many times. CDR3 DNA sequence: TGTGCCAGCAGCCCCCAGCGCGGGGAGCTGTTTTTT. Protein sequence: CASSPQRGELFF. This sequence joins TRBV7-9 and TRBJ2-2; D unresolved. This CDR3 region has 12 residues. V lost 5 bases and J lost 7, with 8 bases in between. Germline CDR1 reads SEHNR; CDR2 reads FQNEAQ (reference sequence).

The chain joins TRBV2 to TRBJ2-1, with 7 bases that match TRBD2. J gave up 3 bases and V 0 bases, and 11 bases lay outside the gene matches. This CDR3 is built from 18 residues. Germline V lookup: CDR1 SNHLY, CDR2 FYNNEI. In DNA form, the CDR3 reads TGTGCCAGCAGTGAAGCGGACGTCTTTAGCGGGTACTACAATGAGCAGTTCTTC. It yields the protein CASSEADVFSGYYNEQFF.

The gene calls are TRBV4-1 and TRBJ2-5, with 7 positions matching TRBD1. The CDR3 contains 14 residues. J gave up 4 bases and V 0 bases, and 2 bases lay outside the gene matches. Germline-derived CDR1 and CDR2 are MGHRA and YSYEKL. In nucleotides, the CDR3 is TGCGCCAGCAGCCAAGAACAGGGGAGAGAGACCCAGTACTTC. Amino acids: CASSQEQGRETQYF.

The J gene is TRBJ2-7, the V gene TRBV2; D gene unclear. The CDR3 contains 13 residues. V was shortened by 3 bases and J by 5 bases, with 11 bases between the two germline ends. Germline CDR1 and CDR2: SNHLY and FYNNEI. CDR3 bases: TGTGCCAGCAGTGAGGAGAACTATAACGAGCAGTACTTC. Protein sequence: CASSEENYNEQYF.